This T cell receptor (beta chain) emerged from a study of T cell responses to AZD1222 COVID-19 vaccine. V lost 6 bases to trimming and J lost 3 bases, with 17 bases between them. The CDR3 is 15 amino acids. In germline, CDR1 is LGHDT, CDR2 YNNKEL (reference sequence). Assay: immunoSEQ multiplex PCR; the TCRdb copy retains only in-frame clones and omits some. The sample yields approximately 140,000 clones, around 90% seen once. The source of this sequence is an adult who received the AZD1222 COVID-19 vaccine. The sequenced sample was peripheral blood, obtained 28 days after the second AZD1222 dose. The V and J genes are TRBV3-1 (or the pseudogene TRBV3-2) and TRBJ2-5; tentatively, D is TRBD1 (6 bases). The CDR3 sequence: CASSRRGGNEETQYF. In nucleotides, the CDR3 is TGTGCCAGCAGTCGCAGGGGTGGGAACGAAGAGACCCAGTACTTC.